The clone carrying this T cell receptor (beta chain) occurred a few times. Antigen: not known. This entry belongs to a study of T cell responses to AZD1222 COVID-19 vaccine. Study findings and constraints: The peak T cell response came first, and repertoires were sampled only after it.

CDR3 size: 15 residues. Per the germline V gene, CDR1 is LGHDT and CDR2 is YNNKEL (reference sequence). V shed 1 base, J shed 4 bases, and the junction held 2 bases outside the gene matches. Method: immunoSEQ multiplex PCR; TCRdb's copy keeps in-frame clones and lacks some. The data contain fewer than 250,000 clones, 85% to 95% of them seen just once; the ten biggest clones take up roughly 1.4%. The clonotype originates from an adult in good health. The gene calls are TRBV3-1 (or the pseudogene TRBV3-2) and TRBJ1-3, with TRBD1 matching 9 bases. The sequencing used peripheral blood, collected on day 0 of AZD1222 vaccination. CDR3 sequence (DNA): TGTGCCAGCAGCCAAGTGGGGACAGGGGGAAACACCATATATTTT. Protein: CASSQVGTGGNTIYF.